This T cell receptor (beta chain) comes out of a study of metastatic and nonmetastatic thyroid tumors. The overall study: Repertoires of blood and of tissue (tumor or nodule) from malignant and benign thyroid patients were compared.

General study points: Versus benign nodules, malignant thyroid tumors reportedly had significantly higher TCR beta diversity, in blood and tumor.

Trimming removed 6 bases at V and 2 bases at J, with 20 bases between. CDR1 MNHEY and CDR2 SVGAGI come from the germline V gene. The CDR3 contains 16 residues. TCRdb reprocessed the PCR reads via MiXCR. The repertoire includes roughly 6,900 clones, under 30% of them detected once, and roughly 15% sits in the top ten. Every patient underwent thyroid surgery untreated. This clone occurred a few times. Its specificity is unknown. The chain joins TRBV6-5 to TRBJ2-7, with a weak D call TRBD2 (7 bases). Sequencing used adjacent normal tissue. The clonotype was recovered from a male donor with papillary thyroid cancer or a benign thyroid nodule (not recorded which). Some clones in this sample may be carry-over from other donors' samples. The CDR3 sequence: CASSYHEGGAAYEQYF. The CDR3 DNA sequence: TGTGCCAGCAGCTACCACGAGGGGGGGGCCGCCTACGAGCAGTACTTC.